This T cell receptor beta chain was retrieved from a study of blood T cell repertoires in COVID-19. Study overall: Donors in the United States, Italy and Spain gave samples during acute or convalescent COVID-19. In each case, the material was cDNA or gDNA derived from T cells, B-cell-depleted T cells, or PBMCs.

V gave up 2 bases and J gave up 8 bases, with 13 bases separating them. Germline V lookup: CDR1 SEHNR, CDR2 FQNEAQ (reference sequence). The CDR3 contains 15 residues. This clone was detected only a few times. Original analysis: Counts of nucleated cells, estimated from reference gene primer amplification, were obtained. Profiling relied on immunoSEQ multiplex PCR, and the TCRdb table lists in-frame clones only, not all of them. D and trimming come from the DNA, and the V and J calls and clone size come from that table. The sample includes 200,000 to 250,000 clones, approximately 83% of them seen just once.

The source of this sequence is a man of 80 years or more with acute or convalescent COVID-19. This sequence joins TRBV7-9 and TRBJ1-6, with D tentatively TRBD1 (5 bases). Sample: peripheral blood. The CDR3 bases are TGTGCCAGCAGCTTATCAGGGAATTGGGATTCACCCCTCCACTTT. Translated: CASSLSGNWDSPLHF.